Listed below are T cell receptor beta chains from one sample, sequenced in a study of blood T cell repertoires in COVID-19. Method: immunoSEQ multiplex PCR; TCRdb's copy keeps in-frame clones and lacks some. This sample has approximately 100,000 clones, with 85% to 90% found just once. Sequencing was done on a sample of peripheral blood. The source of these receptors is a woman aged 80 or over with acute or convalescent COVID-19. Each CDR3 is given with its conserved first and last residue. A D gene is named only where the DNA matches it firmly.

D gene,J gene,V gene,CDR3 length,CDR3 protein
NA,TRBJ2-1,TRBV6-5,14,CASRVEAGLNEQFF
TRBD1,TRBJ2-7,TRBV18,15,CASSVAGTGNYEQYF
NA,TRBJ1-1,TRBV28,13,CASSLGGNTEAFF
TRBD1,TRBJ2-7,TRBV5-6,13,CASSSTGSYEQYF
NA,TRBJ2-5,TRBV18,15,CASSPTGLSSETQYF
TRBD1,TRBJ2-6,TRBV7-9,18,CASSLRTGGLSGANVLTF
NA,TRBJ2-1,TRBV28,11,CASSLGSEQFF
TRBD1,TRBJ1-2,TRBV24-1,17,CATSDPSQGGHNYGYTF
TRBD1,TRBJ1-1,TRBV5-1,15,CASSPRTGSVTEAFF
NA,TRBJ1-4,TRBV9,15,CASSVQGGLNEKLFF
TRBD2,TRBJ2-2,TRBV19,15,CASSPSGGVTGELFF
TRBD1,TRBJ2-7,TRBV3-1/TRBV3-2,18,CASSQEWADRVPYYEQYF
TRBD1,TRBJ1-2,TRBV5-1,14,CASSSTGGGYGYTF
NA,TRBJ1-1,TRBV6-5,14,CASNTPGGGTEAFF
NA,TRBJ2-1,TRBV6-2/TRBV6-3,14,CASSRTGWDNEQFF
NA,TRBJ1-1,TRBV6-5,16,CASSYSSGIANTEAFF
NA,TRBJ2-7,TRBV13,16,CASSLWLGLTTYEQYF
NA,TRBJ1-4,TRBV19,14,CASSTQGSNEKLFF
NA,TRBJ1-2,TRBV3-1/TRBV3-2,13,CASSPGLGFGYTF
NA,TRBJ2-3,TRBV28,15,CASSFPRLNTDTQYF
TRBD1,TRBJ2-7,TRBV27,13,CASSSGQGYEQYF
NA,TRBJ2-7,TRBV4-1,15,CASSPSRGAPYEQYF
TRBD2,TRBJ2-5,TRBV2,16,CASSGGWIAGQETQYF
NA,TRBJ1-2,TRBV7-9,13,CASSFGGLGGYTF
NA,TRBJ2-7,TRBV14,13,CASSPGLTYEQYF
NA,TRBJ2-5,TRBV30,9,CAFKYSQYF
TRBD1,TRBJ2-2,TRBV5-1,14,CASRLTGGTGELFF
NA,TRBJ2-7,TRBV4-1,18,CASSQVSPIAGNSYEQYF